The source of this T cell receptor (beta chain) is a study of blood T cell repertoires in COVID-19. Germline lookup yields CDR1 LGHDT and CDR2 YNNKEL (reference sequence). The CDR3 runs to 14 residues. Trimming cost V 0 bases and J 8 bases, with 11 bases left between them. The authors' processing: The assay estimated nucleated cells by amplifying reference gene primers. The data were produced by immunoSEQ multiplex PCR, yet TCRdb's version contains in-frame clones alone and is incomplete. V and J calls and clone size follow that table, whereas D and trimming were derived from the DNA. This table holds around 140,000 clones, about nine tenths found once.

This receptor was obtained from a human donor with COVID-19, enrolled during active disease. The donor label of this sample is uncertain. This chain connects TRBV3-1 (or the pseudogene TRBV3-2) to TRBJ2-1; D is possibly TRBD1 (6 bases). The specimen sequenced was peripheral blood. CDR3 in DNA: TGTGCCAGCAGCCAAGAAGCAGGGGTCGATGAGCAGTTCTTC. Translating it yields CASSQEAGVDEQFF.